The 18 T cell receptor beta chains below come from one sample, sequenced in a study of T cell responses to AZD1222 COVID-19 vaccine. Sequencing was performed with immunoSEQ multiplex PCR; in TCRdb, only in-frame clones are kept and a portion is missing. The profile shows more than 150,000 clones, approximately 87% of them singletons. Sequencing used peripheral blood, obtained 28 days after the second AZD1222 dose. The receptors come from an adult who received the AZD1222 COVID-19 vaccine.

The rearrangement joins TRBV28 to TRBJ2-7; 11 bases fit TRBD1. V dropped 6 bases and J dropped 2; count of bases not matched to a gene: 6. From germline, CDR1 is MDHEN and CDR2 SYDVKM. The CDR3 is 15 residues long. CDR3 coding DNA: TGTGCCAGCAGGACAGGACAGGGGGCTCCCTACGAGCAGTACTTC. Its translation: CASRTGQGAPYEQYF.

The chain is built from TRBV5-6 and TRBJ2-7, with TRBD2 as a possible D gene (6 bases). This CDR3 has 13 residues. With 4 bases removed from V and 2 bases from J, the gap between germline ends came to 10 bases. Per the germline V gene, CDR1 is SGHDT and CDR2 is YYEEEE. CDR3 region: CASSKGLTYEQYF. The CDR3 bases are TGTGCCAGCAGCAAGGGACTGACCTACGAGCAGTACTTC.

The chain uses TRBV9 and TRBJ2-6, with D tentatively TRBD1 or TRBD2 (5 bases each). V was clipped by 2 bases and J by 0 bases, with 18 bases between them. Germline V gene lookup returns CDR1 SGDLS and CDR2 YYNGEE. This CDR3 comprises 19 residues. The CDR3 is CASSVQAGTSYSGANVLTF. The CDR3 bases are TGTGCCAGCAGCGTCCAAGCCGGGACCTCTTACTCTGGGGCCAACGTCCTGACTTTC.

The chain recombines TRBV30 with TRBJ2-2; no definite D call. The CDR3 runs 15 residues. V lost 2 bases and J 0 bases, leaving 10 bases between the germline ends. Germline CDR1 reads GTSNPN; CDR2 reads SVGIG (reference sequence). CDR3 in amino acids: CAWSWRLTNTGELFF. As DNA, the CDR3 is TGTGCCTGGAGTTGGCGCCTTACGAACACCGGGGAGCTGTTTTTT.

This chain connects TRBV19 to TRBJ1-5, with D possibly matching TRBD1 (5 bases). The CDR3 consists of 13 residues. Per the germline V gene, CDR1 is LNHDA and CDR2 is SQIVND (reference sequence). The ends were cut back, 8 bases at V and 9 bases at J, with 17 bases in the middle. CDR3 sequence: CASSIRAGLPQHF. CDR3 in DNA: TGTGCCAGTTCGATACGCGCGGGGCTGCCCCAGCATTTT.

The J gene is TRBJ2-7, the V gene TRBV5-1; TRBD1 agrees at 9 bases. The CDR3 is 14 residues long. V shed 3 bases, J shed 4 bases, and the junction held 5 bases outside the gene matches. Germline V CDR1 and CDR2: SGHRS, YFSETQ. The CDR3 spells CASSSSTGGYEQYF. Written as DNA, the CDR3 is TGCGCCAGCAGCTCGTCGACAGGGGGTTACGAGCAGTACTTC.

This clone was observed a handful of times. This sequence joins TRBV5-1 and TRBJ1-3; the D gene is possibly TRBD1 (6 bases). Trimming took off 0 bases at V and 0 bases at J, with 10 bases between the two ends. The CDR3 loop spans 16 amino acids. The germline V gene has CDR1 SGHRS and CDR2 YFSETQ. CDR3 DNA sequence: TGCGCCAGCAGCTTGGGACAGGACTTCTCTGGAAACACCATATATTTT. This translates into CASSLGQDFSGNTIYF.

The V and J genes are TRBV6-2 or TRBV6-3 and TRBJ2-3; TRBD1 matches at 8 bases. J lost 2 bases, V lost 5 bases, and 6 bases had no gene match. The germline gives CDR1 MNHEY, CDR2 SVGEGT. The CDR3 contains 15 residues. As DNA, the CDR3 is TGTGCCAGCAGTGACGGACAGGGCGACACAGATACGCAGTATTTT. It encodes CASSDGQGDTDTQYF.

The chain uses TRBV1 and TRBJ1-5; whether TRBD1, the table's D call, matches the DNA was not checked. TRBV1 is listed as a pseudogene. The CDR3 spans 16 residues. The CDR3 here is CTSSIGGGARNQPQHF. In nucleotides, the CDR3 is TGCACCAGCAGCATAGGAGGGGGCGCGCGCAATCAGCCCCAGCATTTT.

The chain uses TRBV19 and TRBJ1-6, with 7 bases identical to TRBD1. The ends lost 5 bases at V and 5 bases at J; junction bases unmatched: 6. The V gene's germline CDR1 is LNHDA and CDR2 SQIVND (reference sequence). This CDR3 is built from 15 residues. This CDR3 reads CASSDRDSDNSPLHF. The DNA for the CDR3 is TGTGCCAGTAGTGACCGGGACAGCGATAATTCACCCCTCCACTTT.

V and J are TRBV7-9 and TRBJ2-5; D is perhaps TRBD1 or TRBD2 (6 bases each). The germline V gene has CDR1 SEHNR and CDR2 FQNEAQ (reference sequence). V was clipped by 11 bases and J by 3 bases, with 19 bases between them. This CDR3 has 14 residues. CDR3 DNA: TGTGCCGTCACGTGGGGGGCAGGGGAAGAGACCCAGTACTTC. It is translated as CAVTWGAGEETQYF.

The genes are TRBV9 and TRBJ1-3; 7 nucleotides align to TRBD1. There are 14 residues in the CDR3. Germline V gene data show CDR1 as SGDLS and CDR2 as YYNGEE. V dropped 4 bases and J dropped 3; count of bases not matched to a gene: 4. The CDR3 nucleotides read TGTGCCAGCAGCCCCAGGGGGTATGGAAACACCATATATTTT. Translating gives CASSPRGYGNTIYF.

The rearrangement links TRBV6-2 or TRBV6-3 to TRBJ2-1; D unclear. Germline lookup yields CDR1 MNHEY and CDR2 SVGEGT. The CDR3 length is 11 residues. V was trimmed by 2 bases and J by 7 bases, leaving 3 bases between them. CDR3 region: CASSYRNEQFF. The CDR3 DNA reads TGTGCCAGCAGTTACCGGAATGAGCAGTTCTTC.

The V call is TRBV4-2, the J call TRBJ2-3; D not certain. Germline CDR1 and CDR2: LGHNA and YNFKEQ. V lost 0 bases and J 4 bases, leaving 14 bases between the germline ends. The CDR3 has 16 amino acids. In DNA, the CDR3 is TGTGCCAGCAGCCAAGATCCGGTGAAGGTGGCAGATACGCAGTATTTT. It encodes CASSQDPVKVADTQYF.

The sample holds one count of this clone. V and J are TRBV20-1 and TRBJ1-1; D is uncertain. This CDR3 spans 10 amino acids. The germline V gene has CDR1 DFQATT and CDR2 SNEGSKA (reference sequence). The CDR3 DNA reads TGCAGGCCATTAGTTACTGAAGCTTTCTTT. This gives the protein CRPLVTEAFF.

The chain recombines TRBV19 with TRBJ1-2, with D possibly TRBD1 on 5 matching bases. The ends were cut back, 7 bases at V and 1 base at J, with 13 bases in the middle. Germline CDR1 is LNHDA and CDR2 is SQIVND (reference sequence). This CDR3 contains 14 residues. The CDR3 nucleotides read TGTGCCAGTACCGGGACGGCCATTAACTATGGCTACACCTTC. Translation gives CASTGTAINYGYTF.

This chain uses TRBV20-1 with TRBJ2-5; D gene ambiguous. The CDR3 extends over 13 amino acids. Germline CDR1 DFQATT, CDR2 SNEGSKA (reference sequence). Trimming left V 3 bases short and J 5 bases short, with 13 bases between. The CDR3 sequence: CSASHRPTETQYF. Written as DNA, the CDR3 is TGCAGTGCTAGTCACAGACCTACGGAGACCCAGTACTTC.

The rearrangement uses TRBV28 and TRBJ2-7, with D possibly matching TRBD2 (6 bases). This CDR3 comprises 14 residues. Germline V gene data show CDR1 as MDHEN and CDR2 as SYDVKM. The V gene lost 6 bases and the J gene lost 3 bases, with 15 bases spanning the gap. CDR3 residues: CASRSGGQNYEQYF. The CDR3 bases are TGTGCCAGCAGGTCAGGAGGGCAGAACTACGAGCAGTACTTC. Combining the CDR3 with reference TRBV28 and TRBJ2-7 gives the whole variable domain DVKVTQSSRYLVKRTGEKVFLECVQDMDHENMFWYRQDPGLGLRLIYFSYDVKMKEKGDIPEGYSVSREKKERFSLILESASTNQTSMYLCASRSGGQNYEQYFGPGTRLTVT.